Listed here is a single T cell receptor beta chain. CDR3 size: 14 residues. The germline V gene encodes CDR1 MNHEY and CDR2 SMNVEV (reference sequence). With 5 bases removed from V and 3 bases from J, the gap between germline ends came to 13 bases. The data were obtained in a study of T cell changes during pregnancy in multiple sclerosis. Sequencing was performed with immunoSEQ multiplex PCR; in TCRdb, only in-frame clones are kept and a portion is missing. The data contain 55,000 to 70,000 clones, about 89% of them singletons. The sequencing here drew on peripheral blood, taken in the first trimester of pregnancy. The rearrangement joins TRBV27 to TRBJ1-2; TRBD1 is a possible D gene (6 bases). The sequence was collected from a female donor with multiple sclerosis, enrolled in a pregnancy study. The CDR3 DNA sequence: TGTGCCAGCAGTGCCCTACAGGGTGACTATGGCTACACCTTC. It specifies CASSALQGDYGYTF.